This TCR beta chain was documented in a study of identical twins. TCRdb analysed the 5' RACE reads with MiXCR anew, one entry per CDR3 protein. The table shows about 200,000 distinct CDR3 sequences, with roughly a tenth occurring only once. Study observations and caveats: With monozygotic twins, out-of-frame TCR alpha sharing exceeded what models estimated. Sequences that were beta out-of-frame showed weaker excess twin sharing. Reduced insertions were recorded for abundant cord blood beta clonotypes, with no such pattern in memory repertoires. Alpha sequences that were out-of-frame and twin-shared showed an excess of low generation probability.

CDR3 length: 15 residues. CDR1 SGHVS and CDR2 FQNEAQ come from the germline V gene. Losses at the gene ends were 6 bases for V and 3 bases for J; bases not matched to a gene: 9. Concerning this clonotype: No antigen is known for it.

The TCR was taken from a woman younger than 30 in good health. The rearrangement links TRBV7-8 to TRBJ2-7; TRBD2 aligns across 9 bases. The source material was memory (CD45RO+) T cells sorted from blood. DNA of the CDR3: TGTGCCAGCAGTCGCAGCGGGAGGCTCTACTACGAGCAGTACTTC. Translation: CASSRSGRLYYEQYF.